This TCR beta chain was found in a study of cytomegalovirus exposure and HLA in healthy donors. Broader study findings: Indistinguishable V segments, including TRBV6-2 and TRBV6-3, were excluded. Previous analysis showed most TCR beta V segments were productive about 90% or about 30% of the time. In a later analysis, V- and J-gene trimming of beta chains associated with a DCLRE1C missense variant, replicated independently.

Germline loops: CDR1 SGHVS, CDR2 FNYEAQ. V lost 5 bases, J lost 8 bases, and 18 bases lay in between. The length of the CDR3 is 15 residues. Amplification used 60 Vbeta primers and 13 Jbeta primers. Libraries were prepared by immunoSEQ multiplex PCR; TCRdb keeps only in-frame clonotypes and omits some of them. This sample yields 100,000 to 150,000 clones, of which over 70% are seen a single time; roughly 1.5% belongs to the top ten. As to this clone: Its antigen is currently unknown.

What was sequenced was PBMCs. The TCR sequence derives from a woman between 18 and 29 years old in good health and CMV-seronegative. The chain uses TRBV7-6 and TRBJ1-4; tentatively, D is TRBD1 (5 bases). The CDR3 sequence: CASSPQRQQPEKLFF. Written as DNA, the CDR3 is TGTGCCAGCAGCCCTCAGCGACAGCAGCCCGAAAAACTGTTTTTT.